The T cell receptor beta chain described here comes from a study of T-cell reconstitution after alpha-beta-depleted transplantation in children. Preparation of the TCRbeta library used unique molecular identifiers. One entry per CDR3 protein, called by TCRdb with MiXCR from the PCR reads. The sample holds over 550,000 distinct CDR3 sequences, roughly 10% seen once. This CDR3 is 16 amino acids long. Per the germline V gene, CDR1 is SNHLY and CDR2 is FYNNEI. V gave up 7 bases and J gave up 6 bases; unmatched junction bases: 14. This clonotype was picked up a small number of times. The chain is built from TRBV2 and TRBJ2-2; 7 bases match TRBD1. This specimen consisted of PBMCs from the stem cell graft donor, obtained from the stem cell graft. This receptor was taken from a human donor who donated a stem cell graft to a child with acute myeloid leukemia. CDR3 coding DNA: TGTGCCAGCAATAGAGAGGGGACAGCTGGGGCCGGGGAGCTGTTTTTT. It yields the protein CASNREGTAGAGELFF.